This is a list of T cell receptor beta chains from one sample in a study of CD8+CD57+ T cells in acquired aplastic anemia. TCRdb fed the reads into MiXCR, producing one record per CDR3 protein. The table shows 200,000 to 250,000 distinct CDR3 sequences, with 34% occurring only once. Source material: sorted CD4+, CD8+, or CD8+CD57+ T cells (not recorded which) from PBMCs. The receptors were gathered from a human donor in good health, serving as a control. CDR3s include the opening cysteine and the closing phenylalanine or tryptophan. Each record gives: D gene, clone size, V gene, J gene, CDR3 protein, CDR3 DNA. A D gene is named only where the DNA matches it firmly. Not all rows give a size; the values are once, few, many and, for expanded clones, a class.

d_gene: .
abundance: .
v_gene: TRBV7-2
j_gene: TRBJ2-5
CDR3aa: CASSPAGGTMYF
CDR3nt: TGTGCCAGCAGCCCAGCTGGGGGGACGATGTACTTC

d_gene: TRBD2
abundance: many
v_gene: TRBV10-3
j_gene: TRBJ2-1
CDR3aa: CAVRLAGDYNEQFF
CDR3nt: TGTGCCGTGCGACTAGCGGGGGATTACAATGAGCAGTTCTTC

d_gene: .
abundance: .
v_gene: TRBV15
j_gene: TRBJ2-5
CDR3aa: CATSREGPIQETQYF
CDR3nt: TGTGCCACCAGCAGAGAAGGCCCCATACAAGAGACCCAGTACTTC

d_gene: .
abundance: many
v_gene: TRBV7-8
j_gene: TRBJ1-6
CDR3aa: CASSLVRGNNSPLHF
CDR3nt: TGTGCCAGCAGCTTAGTAAGAGGAAATAATTCACCCCTCCACTTT

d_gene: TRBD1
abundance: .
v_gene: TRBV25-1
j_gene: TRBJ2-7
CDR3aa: CASSPGQGQYEQYF
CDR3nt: TGTGCCAGCTCCCCGGGACAGGGACAATACGAGCAGTACTTC

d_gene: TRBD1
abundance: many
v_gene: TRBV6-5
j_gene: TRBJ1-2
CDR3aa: CASSYSMGQGDGYTF
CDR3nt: TGTGCCAGCAGTTACTCGATGGGACAGGGGGATGGCTACACCTTC

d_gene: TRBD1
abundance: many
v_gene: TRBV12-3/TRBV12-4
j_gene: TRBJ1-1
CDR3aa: CASSDRGEAFF
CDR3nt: TGTGCCAGCAGCGACAGGGGTGAAGCTTTCTTT

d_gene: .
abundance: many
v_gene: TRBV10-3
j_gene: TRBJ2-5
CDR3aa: CAISETRTVQYF
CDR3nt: TGTGCCATCAGTGAGACGCGGACGGTCCAGTACTTC

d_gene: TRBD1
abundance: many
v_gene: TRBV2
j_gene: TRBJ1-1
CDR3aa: CASSRTGLATEAFF
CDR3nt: TGTGCCAGCAGTCGGACAGGGCTGGCCACTGAAGCTTTCTTT

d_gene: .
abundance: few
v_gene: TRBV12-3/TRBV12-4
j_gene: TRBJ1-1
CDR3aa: CASSPDIMNTEAFF
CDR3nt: TGTGCCAGCAGTCCGGACATTATGAACACTGAAGCTTTCTTT

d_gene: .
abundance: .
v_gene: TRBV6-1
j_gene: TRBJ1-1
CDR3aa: CASSVAGTEAFF
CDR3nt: TGTGCCAGCAGTGTCGCAGGGACTGAAGCTTTCTTT

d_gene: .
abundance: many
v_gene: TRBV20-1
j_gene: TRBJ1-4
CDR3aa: CSASAWSNEKLFF
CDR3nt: TGCAGTGCTAGTGCATGGTCTAATGAAAAACTGTTTTTT

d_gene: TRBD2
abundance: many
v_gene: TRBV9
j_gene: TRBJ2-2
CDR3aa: CASSAGLAANTGELFF
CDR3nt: TGTGCCAGCAGCGCAGGACTAGCAGCGAACACCGGGGAGCTGTTTTTT

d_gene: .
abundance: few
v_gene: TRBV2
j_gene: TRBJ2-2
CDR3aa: CASSLGRFTGELFF
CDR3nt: TGTGCCAGCAGTTTAGGGCGGTTCACCGGGGAGCTGTTTTTT

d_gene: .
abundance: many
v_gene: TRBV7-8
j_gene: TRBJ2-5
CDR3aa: CASSLSRETQYF
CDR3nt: TGTGCCAGCAGCCTGTCCAGGGAGACCCAGTACTTC

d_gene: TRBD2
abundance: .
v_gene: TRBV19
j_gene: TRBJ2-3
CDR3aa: CASGSGGPTDTQYF
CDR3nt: TGTGCTAGTGGTTCGGGGGGGCCAACAGATACGCAGTATTTT

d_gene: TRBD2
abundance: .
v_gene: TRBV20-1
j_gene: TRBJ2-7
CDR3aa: CSARGAGGPVNEQYF
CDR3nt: TGCAGTGCTAGAGGTGCGGGAGGTCCCGTTAATGAGCAGTACTTC

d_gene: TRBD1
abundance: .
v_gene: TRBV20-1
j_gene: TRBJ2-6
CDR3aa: CSARWDRGWTGANVLTF
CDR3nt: TGCAGTGCTAGATGGGACAGGGGGTGGACGGGGGCCAACGTCCTGACTTTC

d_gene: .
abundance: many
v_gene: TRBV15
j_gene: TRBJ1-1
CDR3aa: CATSRDSVSGEAFF
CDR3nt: TGTGCCACCAGCAGAGACTCCGTGTCGGGTGAAGCTTTCTTT

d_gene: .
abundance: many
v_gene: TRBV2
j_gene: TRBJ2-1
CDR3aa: CAGRGASSYNEQFF
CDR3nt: TGTGCCGGGAGGGGGGCGAGCTCCTACAATGAGCAGTTCTTC

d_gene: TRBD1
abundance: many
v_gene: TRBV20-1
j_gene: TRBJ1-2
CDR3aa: CSARETGTDLYTF
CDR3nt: TGCAGTGCTAGAGAGACCGGGACAGATCTCTACACCTTC

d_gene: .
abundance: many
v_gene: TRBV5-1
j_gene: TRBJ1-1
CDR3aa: CASRGGADTEAFF
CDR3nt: TGCGCCAGCCGGGGGGGGGCCGACACTGAAGCTTTCTTT

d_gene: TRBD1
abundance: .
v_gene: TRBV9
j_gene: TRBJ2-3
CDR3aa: CASSLRTGRTDTQYF
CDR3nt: TGTGCCAGCAGCCTTCGGACAGGGCGAACAGATACGCAGTATTTT

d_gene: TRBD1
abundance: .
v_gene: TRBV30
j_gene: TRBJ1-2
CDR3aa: CAYRTGQTYGYTF
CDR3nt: TGTGCCTACCGGACAGGACAGACTTATGGCTACACCTTC

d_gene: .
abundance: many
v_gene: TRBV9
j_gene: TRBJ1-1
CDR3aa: CASSVVMNTEAFF
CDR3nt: TGTGCCAGCAGCGTAGTGATGAACACTGAAGCTTTCTTT

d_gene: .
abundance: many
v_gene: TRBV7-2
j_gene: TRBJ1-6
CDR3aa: CASSLRANSGALHF
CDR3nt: TGTGCCAGCAGCCTTAGGGCTAACAGCGGGGCCCTCCACTTT

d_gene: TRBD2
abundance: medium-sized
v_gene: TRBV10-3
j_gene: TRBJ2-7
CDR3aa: CAISESLAGGYEQYF
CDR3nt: TGTGCCATCAGTGAGTCTCTAGCGGGGGGCTACGAGCAGTACTTC

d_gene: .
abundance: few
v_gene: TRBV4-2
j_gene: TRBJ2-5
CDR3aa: CASSQGPGTSDEVSETQYF
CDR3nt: TGTGCCAGCAGCCAAGGCCCCGGGACCTCTGATGAGGTATCCGAGACCCAGTACTTC

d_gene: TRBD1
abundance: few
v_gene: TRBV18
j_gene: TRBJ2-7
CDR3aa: CATGQGDFYEQYF
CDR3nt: TGTGCCACCGGACAGGGGGACTTCTACGAGCAGTACTTC

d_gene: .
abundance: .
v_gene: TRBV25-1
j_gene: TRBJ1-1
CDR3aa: CASSVGHLNTEAFF
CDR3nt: TGTGCCAGCAGTGTCGGACATTTGAACACTGAAGCTTTCTTT